This T cell receptor (beta chain) was sequenced during a study of shared clonotypes between healthy human individuals. The DNA input per sorted-subset replicate PCR was about 180 ng, corresponding to 25,000 to 30,000 T cell genomes. This table comes from immunoSEQ multiplex PCR, and its TCRdb copy is limited to in-frame clones, with some not included. The data show 2 million to 2.5 million clones, around 90% seen once. Regarding the study as a whole: Incomplete sequencing of sorted subsets was indicated by rarefaction despite large depth.

To note about this clone: Its antigen remains unknown.

Specimen: naive CD4+ T cells from PBMCs. Sample subset: CD45RA+ positively selected. This clonotype was sampled from a man between 18 and 29 years old in good health. Some clones in this sample may be carry-over from other donors' samples.

The CDR3 loop reads CASSFVAYEQYF. CDR3 DNA: TGTGCCAGCAGCTTTGTAGCCTACGAGCAGTACTTC. The chain has TRBV5-5 and TRBJ2-7; D unclear. V was clipped by 2 bases and J by 2 bases, with 5 bases between them. Per the germline V gene, CDR1 is SGHKS and CDR2 is YYEKEE (reference sequence). CDR3 size: 12 residues.